The 21 T cell receptor beta chains in this list originate from one sample, sequenced in a study of T cells in Graves' hyperthyroidism and ophthalmopathy. RNA transcripts gave rise to amplified TCR beta CDR3 regions. A set of HTBI primers served as the primers for a first-round RT-PCR of the TCR CDR3. TCRdb reprocessed the multiplex PCR reads with MiXCR, giving one entry per CDR3 protein. In the table there are roughly 500,000 distinct CDR3 sequences, 14% of which are singletons. The sequenced sample consisted of blood. The source is a woman in her twenties or thirties with Graves' hyperthyroidism that later progressed to Graves' ophthalmopathy.

This clonotype was counted a few times. This chain links TRBV3-1 with TRBJ1-4, with D uncertain. The CDR3 contains 16 residues. Germline V gene data show CDR1 as LGHDT and CDR2 as YNNKEL (reference sequence). Trimming stripped 1 base from V and 0 bases from J, with 9 bases between. CDR3 in DNA: TGTGCCAGCAGCCAAGCCGCGATTGCAACTAATGAAAAACTGTTTTTT. Translated, it gives CASSQAAIATNEKLFF.

With regard to this clonotype: This may come from a read error, since a much larger clone is one base off. This chain joins TRBV11-2 and TRBJ1-2; D is unclear. The CDR3 extends over 13 amino acids. Germline V CDR1 and CDR2: SGHAT, FQNNGV. CDR3 sequence (DNA): TGTGCCAGCGGCTTAGATGCTCTTAGAGGCTACACCTTC. This gives the protein CASGLDALRGYTF.

This clonotype showed up many times. The rearrangement joins TRBV27 to TRBJ2-3; 9 nucleotides match TRBD2. The germline gives CDR1 MNHEY, CDR2 SMNVEV (reference sequence). J gave up 8 bases and V 0 bases, and 3 bases lay outside the gene matches. The CDR3 has 14 residues. The CDR3 DNA reads TGTGCCAGCAGTTTATCAGAAGCGGGAGGTACGCAGTATTTT. It is translated as CASSLSEAGGTQYF.

The V call is TRBV19, the J call TRBJ2-7; 8 nucleotides match TRBD1. Germline-derived CDR1 and CDR2 are LNHDA and SQIVND (reference sequence). The CDR3 consists of 15 residues. The V and J ends lost 1 base and 5 bases, in that order; junction bases with no gene match: 7. The CDR3 here is CASSIGATGAHEQYF. The CDR3 region has the DNA TGTGCCAGTAGTATAGGTGCGACAGGGGCCCACGAGCAGTACTTC.

There are a few counts of this clonotype. The J gene is TRBJ2-2, the V gene TRBV4-1, with 11 bases aligning to TRBD1. Germline-derived CDR1 and CDR2 are MGHRA and YSYEKL. This CDR3 is 16 amino acids long. V lost 2 bases to trimming and J lost 7 bases; unmatched junction nucleotides: 6. The CDR3 sequence: CASSQLPGQGVGELFF. The CDR3 DNA is TGCGCCAGCAGCCAACTCCCGGGACAGGGGGTCGGGGAGCTGTTTTTT.

V usage is TRBV18 and J usage is TRBJ1-1, with TRBD1 matching 7 bases. This CDR3 spans 13 amino acids. CDR1 is KGHSH, CDR2 LQKENI, per germline. Germline trimming cut 8 bases from V and 1 base from J; bases unmatched to any gene: 4. The CDR3 DNA sequence: TGTGCCAGCGCCCAGGGGGGGAACACTGAAGCTTTCTTT. Encoded protein: CASAQGGNTEAFF. The variable domain in full, with the rest retrieved from reference TRBV18 and TRBJ1-1, is NAGVMQNPRHLVRRRGQEARLRCSPMKGHSHVYWYRQLPEEGLKFMVYLQKENIIDESGMPKERFSAEFPKEGPSILRIQQVVRGDSAAYFCASAQGGNTEAFFGQGTRLTVV.

There are many counts of this clonotype. The V call is TRBV29-1, the J call TRBJ2-7; TRBD2 aligns across 8 bases. Trimming at V came to 3 bases and at J to 3 bases, leaving 10 bases not matched to a gene. Germline V gene sequence: CDR1 SQVTM, CDR2 ANQGSEA. The CDR3 contains 15 residues. The CDR3 is CSVDKVREGYYEQYF. The CDR3 DNA reads TGCAGCGTTGATAAGGTCCGGGAGGGCTACTACGAGCAGTACTTC.

The chain links TRBV20-1 to TRBJ2-7; D may be TRBD2 (7 bases). With 6 bases removed from V and 2 bases from J, the gap between germline ends came to 11 bases. This CDR3 has 12 amino acids. In germline, CDR1 is DFQATT, CDR2 SNEGSKA (reference sequence). CDR3: CSAGGLTYEQYF. CDR3 in DNA: TGCAGTGCGGGGGGGCTAACCTACGAGCAGTACTTC.

This clonotype has ten or more counts. An end of the junction does not agree with germline; a read error may underlie this. V usage is TRBV11-2 and J usage is TRBJ1-1; D is ambiguous. The CDR3 runs to 10 residues. Germline-derived CDR1 and CDR2 are SGHAT and FQNNGV. The DNA of the CDR3 is TGTGCCAGCAGACAAACTGAGGCTTTCTTT. Translation: CASRQTEAFF. Variable domain in full (rest from reference TRBV11-2 and TRBJ1-1): EAGVAQSPRYKIIEKRQSVAFWCNPISGHATLYWYQQILGQGPKLLIQFQNNGVVDDSQLPKDRFSAERLKGVDSTLKIQPAKLEDSAVYLCASRQTEAFFGQGTRLTVV.

This clonotype has just a few counts. V usage is TRBV4-1 and J usage is TRBJ2-1, with 7 bases lining up with TRBD1. The germline CDR1 and CDR2 sequences are MGHRA and YSYEKL. V dropped 5 bases and J dropped 7; count of bases not matched to a gene: 8. This CDR3 is 14 amino acids long. CDR3 DNA: TGCGCCAGCAGCGTACCAGGGGGTACGAATGAGCAGTTCTTC. Its translation is CASSVPGGTNEQFF.

In this sample, this clonotype turned up many times. The chain employs TRBV7-9 and TRBJ2-5; D might be TRBD2 (6 bases). The ends were cut back, 1 base at V and 1 base at J, with 10 bases in the middle. The length of the CDR3 is 15 residues. Germline loops: CDR1 SEHNR, CDR2 FQNEAQ (reference sequence). CDR3 in amino acids: CASSLGGGPQETQYF. DNA for the CDR3: TGTGCCAGCAGCTTAGGGGGAGGTCCCCAAGAGACCCAGTACTTC.

This rearrangement joins TRBV2 to TRBJ1-2, with 11 bases aligning to TRBD1. Germline V gene sequence: CDR1 SNHLY, CDR2 FYNNEI. The CDR3 sequence is 15 residues long. The junction had 5 bases not matched to a gene; V was cut back by 6 bases and J by 2 bases. The chain's CDR3 is CASRDRGPTNYGYTF. The CDR3 nucleotides are TGTGCCAGCAGGGACAGGGGGCCCACCAACTATGGCTACACCTTC.

This clonotype was recorded many times. This chain connects TRBV20-1 to TRBJ2-1, with D possibly matching TRBD2 (6 bases). This CDR3 is built from 14 residues. Trimming shortened V by 3 bases and J by 4 bases, and 13 bases separated the two germline ends. Per germline, CDR1 DFQATT and CDR2 SNEGSKA (reference sequence). The DNA for the CDR3 is TGCAGTGCTAGCCGGGACTTAACGTACAATGAGCAGTTCTTC. Its translation: CSASRDLTYNEQFF.

This clonotype was detected ten times or more. The J gene is TRBJ2-3, the V gene TRBV18; TRBD1 might be the D (5 bases). Germline V gives CDR1 KGHSH, CDR2 LQKENI. V lost 2 bases and J lost 0, with 9 bases in between. CDR3 length: 15 residues. The CDR3 DNA follows: TGTGCCAGCTCACCAGGGCCAGGGAGCACAGATACGCAGTATTTT. Protein sequence: CASSPGPGSTDTQYF.

This clonotype has a count of ten or more. The J gene is TRBJ1-1, the V gene TRBV24-1; a weak D match, TRBD1 (6 bases). Germline V gene lookup returns CDR1 KGHDR and CDR2 SFDVKD. The CDR3 length is 15 residues. The V and J ends lost 2 bases and 3 bases respectively, with 12 bases between them. CDR3 in amino acids: CATSDSQGSYTEAFF. The CDR3 DNA sequence: TGTGCCACCAGTGATTCACAGGGCTCTTACACTGAAGCTTTCTTT.

This clonotype showed up many times. This chain's CDR3 is CASSSGGTSSFEQFF. The CDR3 nucleotides are TGTGCCAGCAGCTCCGGCGGGACTAGTTCTTTTGAGCAGTTCTTC. This chain joins TRBV11-2 and TRBJ2-1; 8 bases map to TRBD2. CDR3 length equals 15 residues. J gave up 9 bases and V 4 bases, and 11 bases lay outside the gene matches. Germline loops: CDR1 SGHAT, CDR2 FQNNGV.

The chain carries TRBV15 and TRBJ2-3, with 7 positions matching TRBD1. The germline CDR1 and CDR2 sequences are LNHNV and YYDKDF (reference sequence). Trimming removed 4 bases from V and 1 base from J; junction bases left unmatched: 8. The CDR3 is made up of 16 amino acids. The CDR3 is CATSIGRQGGTDTQYF. CDR3 in DNA: TGTGCCACCAGCATAGGACGACAGGGAGGCACAGATACGCAGTATTTT. Drawing the rest from reference TRBV15 and TRBJ2-3, the complete variable domain is DAMVIQNPRYQVTQFGKPVTLSCSQTLNHNVMYWYQQKSSQAPKLLFHYYDKDFNNEADTPDNFQSRRPNTSFCFLDIRSPGLGDTAMYLCATSIGRQGGTDTQYFGPGTRLTVL.

This clonotype was found many times. J is TRBJ1-5 and V is TRBV20-1, with 7 bases that match TRBD1. V lost 0 bases and J lost 7; bases outside the gene matches: 9. The CDR3 spans 15 residues. The germline V gene encodes CDR1 DFQATT and CDR2 SNEGSKA (reference sequence). The CDR3 protein is CSARDQAGGFQPQHF. DNA of the CDR3: TGCAGTGCTAGAGATCAGGCAGGGGGGTTCCAGCCCCAGCATTTT.

This clonotype was found many times. This chain connects TRBV12-3 or TRBV12-4 to TRBJ2-1, with D possibly being TRBD2 (5 bases). The ends were cut back, 6 bases at V and 4 bases at J, with 10 bases in the middle. This CDR3 contains 13 residues. As DNA, the CDR3 is TGTGCCAGCAGCCCGGACTTTTACAATGAGCAGTTCTTC. Amino acids: CASSPDFYNEQFF.

The J gene is TRBJ2-4, the V gene TRBV28; D might be TRBD1 (7 bases). The V end was cut by 5 bases, the J end by 0 bases, with 26 bases between. This CDR3 comprises 20 residues. Germline-derived CDR1 and CDR2 are MDHEN and SYDVKM. The CDR3 DNA reads TGTGCCAGCAGTAAGAGGACAGGAGGGTTTGGGGATTCAGCCAAAAACATTCAGTACTTC. Translation gives CASSKRTGGFGDSAKNIQYF.

This clonotype was picked up many times. This chain uses TRBV20-1 with TRBJ2-3; D is uncertain. With 3 bases removed from V and 1 base from J, the gap between germline ends came to 17 bases. The V gene's germline CDR1 is DFQATT and CDR2 SNEGSKA (reference sequence). The CDR3 covers 16 residues. CDR3 amino acids: CSARSVARSGTDTQYF. In DNA form, the CDR3 reads TGCAGTGCTAGGTCAGTGGCTCGCTCGGGCACAGATACGCAGTATTTT.